This is a list of T cell receptor beta chains from one sample in a study of T cell changes during pregnancy in multiple sclerosis. Sequencing used immunoSEQ multiplex PCR; TCRdb keeps in-frame clones, though not all of them. The data show some 70,000 clones, roughly nine tenths seen once. Specimen: peripheral blood, collected in the second trimester of pregnancy. These receptors all stem from a female donor with multiple sclerosis, enrolled in a pregnancy study. Each CDR3 is given with its conserved first and last residue. D genes are given only for firm matches. Clone size is not always given. Where it is, it says once, few, many or a class for expanded clones.

V: TRBV30
D: TRBD1
size: .
J: TRBJ2-7
CDR3: CAWSDRGPYEQYF
DNA: TGTGCCTGGAGTGACAGGGGGCCCTACGAGCAGTACTTC

V: TRBV11-2
D: .
size: once
J: TRBJ2-3
CDR3: CASSLDRSPDTQYF
DNA: TGTGCCAGCAGCTTAGATCGGTCCCCCGATACGCAGTATTTT

V: TRBV5-6
D: TRBD1
size: .
J: TRBJ1-1
CDR3: CASSFLQGLGEAFF
DNA: TGTGCCAGCAGCTTTTTACAGGGGCTCGGTGAAGCTTTCTTT

V: TRBV30
D: .
size: .
J: TRBJ1-6
CDR3: CASRGGEGSPLHF
DNA: TGTGCCTCCCGGGGGGGTGAAGGTTCACCCCTCCACTTT

V: TRBV7-3
D: TRBD1
size: .
J: TRBJ1-1
CDR3: CASSFKTGVTEAFF
DNA: TGTGCCAGCAGCTTTAAGACAGGGGTCACTGAAGCTTTCTTT

V: TRBV19
D: .
size: .
J: TRBJ2-1
CDR3: CASNLGGSSYNEQFF
DNA: TGTGCCAGTAACCTAGGGGGTAGCTCCTACAATGAGCAGTTCTTC

V: TRBV7-6
D: TRBD1
size: .
J: TRBJ1-5
CDR3: CASSLQGQGVVNQPQHF
DNA: TGTGCCAGCAGCTTACAAGGGCAGGGGGTTGTCAATCAGCCCCAGCATTTT

V: TRBV5-1
D: TRBD1
size: .
J: TRBJ1-1
CDR3: CASSFGAGGGTEAFF
DNA: TGCGCCAGCAGCTTTGGGGCAGGGGGTGGTACTGAAGCTTTCTTT

V: TRBV6-1
D: .
size: once
J: TRBJ1-1
CDR3: CASSEKKGMDTEAFF
DNA: TGTGCCAGCAGTGAAAAAAAGGGGATGGACACTGAAGCTTTCTTT

V: TRBV5-6
D: .
size: .
J: TRBJ1-1
CDR3: CASSLGRGSTEAFF
DNA: TGTGCCAGCAGCTTGGGCAGGGGTAGCACTGAAGCTTTCTTT

V: TRBV13
D: .
size: .
J: TRBJ2-2
CDR3: CASSARVEVNTGELFF
DNA: TGTGCCAGCAGCGCCAGGGTCGAGGTCAACACCGGGGAGCTGTTTTTT

V: TRBV5-4
D: TRBD2
size: .
J: TRBJ2-1
CDR3: CASSLLAGGLDEQFF
DNA: TGTGCCAGCAGCTTGCTAGCGGGGGGGCTTGATGAGCAGTTCTTC

V: TRBV28
D: .
size: .
J: TRBJ2-3
CDR3: CASTIPNQGTQYF
DNA: TGTGCCAGCACCATCCCGAACCAGGGTACGCAGTATTTT

V: TRBV7-2
D: TRBD1
size: .
J: TRBJ2-1
CDR3: CASRSDRGEYNEQFF
DNA: TGTGCCAGCAGATCGGACAGGGGGGAATACAATGAGCAGTTCTTC

V: TRBV27
D: TRBD2
size: .
J: TRBJ2-5
CDR3: CASSSQRGGETQYF
DNA: TGTGCCAGCAGTTCCCAGAGGGGAGGGGAGACCCAGTACTTC

V: TRBV6-1
D: .
size: once
J: TRBJ2-3
CDR3: CASSEITAHGTDTQYF
DNA: TGTGCCAGCAGTGAAATAACAGCCCATGGCACAGATACGCAGTATTTT

V: TRBV5-4
D: .
size: once
J: TRBJ2-1
CDR3: CASSPTGGFGDEQFF
DNA: TGTGCCAGCAGCCCCACGGGGGGCTTCGGCGATGAGCAGTTCTTC

V: TRBV6-5
D: .
size: .
J: TRBJ2-7
CDR3: CASSYSVTATSYEQYF
DNA: TGTGCCAGCAGTTACTCGGTGACAGCAACGTCCTACGAGCAGTACTTC

V: TRBV6-4
D: TRBD1
size: .
J: TRBJ1-2
CDR3: CASSDTTGVPLYGYTF
DNA: TGTGCCAGCAGTGACACTACAGGGGTCCCCCTCTATGGCTACACCTTC

V: TRBV7-2
D: TRBD1
size: once
J: TRBJ2-7
CDR3: CASSFPRTGASYEQYF
DNA: TGTGCCAGCAGCTTTCCCCGGACAGGGGCCTCATACGAGCAGTACTTC

V: TRBV27
D: TRBD1
size: .
J: TRBJ2-3
CDR3: CASSRDRSTDTQYF
DNA: TGTGCCAGCAGTCGGGACAGGTCCACAGATACGCAGTATTTT

V: TRBV9
D: .
size: .
J: TRBJ1-1
CDR3: CASSVGVGDTEAFF
DNA: TGTGCCAGCAGCGTAGGGGTGGGAGACACTGAAGCTTTCTTT

V: TRBV5-6
D: TRBD1
size: once
J: TRBJ1-5
CDR3: CASSPGTGYNQPQHF
DNA: TGTGCCAGCAGCCCCGGGACAGGGTACAATCAGCCCCAGCATTTT

V: TRBV6-1
D: .
size: .
J: TRBJ2-2
CDR3: CASQIKLTGTGELFF
DNA: TGTGCCAGCCAGATCAAATTAACAGGGACCGGGGAGCTGTTTTTT

V: TRBV7-2
D: .
size: .
J: TRBJ1-6
CDR3: CASSLRAGAYNSPLHF
DNA: TGTGCCAGCAGCTTACGAGCGGGGGCCTATAATTCACCCCTCCACTTT

V: TRBV5-6
D: TRBD1
size: .
J: TRBJ1-2
CDR3: CASSFLGQGLSGYTF
DNA: TGTGCCAGCAGCTTTCTGGGACAGGGTCTGTCTGGCTACACCTTC

V: TRBV5-1
D: TRBD1
size: .
J: TRBJ1-1
CDR3: CASSLRQGTLPNTEAFF
DNA: TGCGCCAGCAGCCTCCGACAGGGCACCCTCCCGAACACTGAAGCTTTCTTT

V: TRBV19
D: .
size: .
J: TRBJ2-7
CDR3: CASSIGGLSYEQYF
DNA: TGTGCCAGTAGTATTGGGGGCCTTTCCTACGAGCAGTACTTC

V: TRBV2
D: TRBD1
size: .
J: TRBJ2-7
CDR3: CASKGASNEQYF
DNA: TGTGCCAGCAAGGGGGCGAGTAACGAGCAGTACTTC

V: TRBV6-5
D: TRBD1
size: .
J: TRBJ2-7
CDR3: CASSYLPGQGNEQYF
DNA: TGTGCCAGCAGTTACCTACCGGGACAGGGAAACGAGCAGTACTTC

V: TRBV4-2
D: .
size: many
J: TRBJ1-2
CDR3: CASSQVGVDYGYTF
DNA: TGTGCCAGCAGCCAAGTTGGAGTAGACTATGGCTACACCTTC

V: TRBV6-6
D: TRBD1
size: .
J: TRBJ1-1
CDR3: CASRLGQMNTEAFF
DNA: TGTGCCAGCAGGTTGGGACAGATGAACACTGAAGCTTTCTTT

V: TRBV27
D: .
size: once
J: TRBJ1-2
CDR3: CASSLEGTGTNYGYTF
DNA: TGTGCCAGCAGTTTAGAAGGAACAGGGACTAACTATGGCTACACCTTC

V: TRBV7-9
D: TRBD1
size: .
J: TRBJ1-2
CDR3: CASSYRGGQVGRYTF
DNA: TGTGCCAGCAGCTATAGGGGTGGACAGGTTGGCCGCTACACCTTC

V: TRBV18
D: .
size: few
J: TRBJ2-1
CDR3: CASSPLRGGNEQFF
DNA: TGTGCCAGCTCACCACTGAGGGGGGGAAATGAGCAGTTCTTC

V: TRBV9
D: .
size: .
J: TRBJ2-5
CDR3: CASSAPQGSATQYF
DNA: TGTGCCAGCAGCGCCCCACAGGGTTCAGCAACCCAGTACTTC

V: TRBV4-1
D: TRBD1
size: few
J: TRBJ2-7
CDR3: CASSQGTGSFYEQYF
DNA: TGCGCCAGCAGCCAAGGGACAGGTTCTTTCTACGAGCAGTACTTC

V: TRBV28
D: .
size: .
J: TRBJ1-1
CDR3: CASSLLQGLANTEAFF
DNA: TGTGCCAGCAGTTTATTGCAGGGCTTAGCGAACACTGAAGCTTTCTTT

V: TRBV4-2
D: TRBD1
size: .
J: TRBJ2-2
CDR3: CASSAHRGLNTGELFF
DNA: TGTGCCAGCAGCGCACACAGGGGCTTAAACACCGGGGAGCTGTTTTTT

V: TRBV7-9
D: .
size: .
J: TRBJ2-5
CDR3: CASSLAGARLWETQYF
DNA: TGTGCCAGCAGCTTAGCGGGGGCCAGGCTGTGGGAGACCCAGTACTTC

V: TRBV6-5
D: TRBD1
size: .
J: TRBJ1-6
CDR3: CASSLGQARYSPLHF
DNA: TGTGCCAGCAGTCTTGGACAGGCCCGGTATTCACCCCTCCACTTT

V: TRBV6-1
D: TRBD1
size: .
J: TRBJ2-2
CDR3: CASIGTANTGELFF
DNA: TGTGCCAGCATCGGGACAGCGAACACCGGGGAGCTGTTTTTT

V: TRBV6-4
D: TRBD1
size: .
J: TRBJ1-1
CDR3: CASSDFFDRGPAFF
DNA: TGTGCCAGCAGTGACTTTTTCGACAGGGGGCCTGCTTTCTTT

V: TRBV10-3
D: .
size: .
J: TRBJ2-5
CDR3: CAIAAIQETQYF
DNA: TGTGCCATCGCGGCCATCCAAGAGACCCAGTACTTC

V: TRBV7-2
D: TRBD2
size: once
J: TRBJ2-2
CDR3: CASSLWLAGLYTGELFF
DNA: TGTGCCAGCAGCTTATGGCTAGCGGGATTGTATACCGGGGAGCTGTTTTTT